Presented here are 12 T cell receptor beta chains from one specimen sequenced in a study of T cell responses to AZD1222 COVID-19 vaccine (dated by TCRdb to the early 2020s). The library was obtained by the immunoSEQ multiplex PCR assay. As stored in TCRdb, this immuneACCESS dataset retains in-frame rearrangements with V and J assigned. A fraction of the clones does not appear; measured against another copy, unresolved V genes explain less than half of the discrepancy, and the remainder lacks a known reason. The sample table holds approximately 110,000 clones, of which nearly 90% were seen once. About a sixth of the sample is in the top ten clones. The sample's time point label, in plain terms: baseline before first vaccination. Sequencing was performed on peripheral blood, taken on day 0 of AZD1222 vaccination. The source is an adult in good health.

The chain employs TRBV19 and TRBJ1-5; D possibly corresponds to TRBD1 (5 bases). CDR1 is LNHDA and CDR2 is SQIVND in the germline V gene (reference sequence). The V and J ends lost 4 bases and 4 bases respectively, with 11 bases between them. The CDR3 has 14 residues. The DNA of the CDR3 is TGTGCCAGTAGTACAGGGACGGTTAATCAGCCCCAGCATTTT. Encoded protein: CASSTGTVNQPQHF.

The rearrangement uses TRBV5-5 and TRBJ1-5; no definite D call. The CDR3 runs 13 residues. Germline CDR1 SGHKS, CDR2 YYEKEE (reference sequence). Between the trimmed V and J ends, which lost 0 bases and 2 bases, there was a span of 3 bases. In nucleotides, the CDR3 is TGTGCCAGCAGCTTGGTTGGCAATCAGCCCCAGCATTTT. Protein product: CASSLVGNQPQHF.

The CDR3 loop reads CASSVEVQGRTEAFF. In DNA, the CDR3 is TGTGCCAGCAGCGTAGAGGTCCAGGGGCGCACTGAAGCTTTCTTT. V usage is TRBV9 and J usage is TRBJ1-1, with a tentative D call TRBD1 (6 bases). The V end was cut by 0 bases, the J end by 4 bases, with 13 bases between. The CDR3 is 15 residues long. Germline values: CDR1 SGDLS, CDR2 YYNGEE.

This clone occurred a few times. The chain couples TRBV6-5 to TRBJ2-1, with D possibly matching TRBD2 (6 bases). Per the germline V gene, CDR1 is MNHEY and CDR2 is SVGAGI. This CDR3 has 15 residues. The germline V and J ends were trimmed by 2 bases and 2 bases, with 10 bases remaining between them. CDR3 residues: CASSYLSGPYNEQFF. The DNA for the CDR3 is TGTGCCAGCAGTTACCTCAGCGGGCCCTACAATGAGCAGTTCTTC.

Concerning this clone itself: This sample also contains other DNA sequences that code for the same CDR3. V usage is TRBV5-1 and J usage is TRBJ2-7, with D possibly matching TRBD2 (6 bases). Germline values: CDR1 SGHRS, CDR2 YFSETQ. This CDR3 comprises 12 residues. Trimming took off 5 bases at V and 3 bases at J, with 9 bases between the two ends. The CDR3 reads CASRGGIYEQYF. CDR3 DNA: TGCGCCAGCAGGGGGGGTATCTACGAGCAGTACTTC.

V and J are TRBV6-2 or TRBV6-3 and TRBJ2-7; D is uncertain. CDR1 is MNHEY and CDR2 is SVGEGT in the germline V gene. The V gene lost 5 bases and the J gene lost 12 bases, with 23 bases spanning the gap. This CDR3 has 14 amino acids. As DNA, the CDR3 is TGTGCCAGCAGTACCTCTCTACAGAAGTCGCTCTCGTACTTC. Its protein is CASSTSLQKSLSYF.

This clone is a singleton in its sample. The genes are TRBV15 and TRBJ1-4; D is perhaps TRBD1 (5 bases). This CDR3 spans 11 amino acids. Germline V gene lookup returns CDR1 LNHNV and CDR2 YYDKDF (reference sequence). The V end was cut by 8 bases, the J end by 7 bases, with 8 bases between. CDR3 amino acids: CATGRGEKLFF. CDR3 coding DNA: TGTGCCACCGGGAGGGGTGAAAAACTGTTTTTT.

This clone was found a few times. The V gene is TRBV6-5, the J gene TRBJ2-7; tentatively, D is TRBD1 or TRBD2 (5 bases each). This CDR3 has 15 residues. V shed 2 bases and J shed 6 bases, with 17 bases lying between them. Germline CDR1 MNHEY, CDR2 SVGAGI. CDR3 loop: CASSYLRVGTGEQYF. CDR3 nucleotides: TGTGCCAGCAGTTACCTCCGGGTGGGGACGGGCGAGCAGTACTTC.

The chain couples TRBV3-1 (or the pseudogene TRBV3-2) to TRBJ1-3, with D maybe TRBD1 (5 bases). The CDR3 loop spans 15 amino acids. Trimming removed 3 bases from V and 3 bases from J, with 12 bases in between. Germline CDR1 and CDR2: LGHDT and YNNKEL (reference sequence). CDR3 sequence (DNA): TGTGCCAGCAGCCAGGTGGCGGGGCTTGGAAACACCATATATTTT. Protein: CASSQVAGLGNTIYF.

This clone was observed a few times. The chain joins TRBV10-3 to TRBJ1-1; 7 positions agree with TRBD1. The V gene's germline CDR1 is ENHRY and CDR2 SYGVKD. V lost 5 bases to trimming and J lost 1 base; unmatched junction nucleotides: 4. The CDR3 contains 14 residues. The CDR3 nucleotides are TGTGCCATCAGTTACCGGGACAGGAACACTGAAGCTTTCTTT. It translates to CAISYRDRNTEAFF.

The rearrangement uses TRBV15 and TRBJ2-7; the D gene could be TRBD1 or TRBD2 (5 bases each). V dropped 0 bases and J dropped 12 bases, with 15 bases sitting between them. Germline values: CDR1 LNHNV, CDR2 YYDKDF (reference sequence). The CDR3 covers 13 residues. The chain's CDR3 is CATSRDPFGALYV. DNA for the CDR3: TGTGCCACCAGCAGAGATCCCTTCGGGGCACTGTACGTC.

This clone was detected only once. The chain employs TRBV4-3 and TRBJ1-2, with 7 bases lining up with TRBD1. The V gene's germline CDR1 is LGHNA and CDR2 YSLEER. V was clipped by 3 bases and J by 3 bases; unmatched bases: 4. The CDR3 sequence is 14 residues long. CDR3: CASSQTGRDYGYTF. DNA of the CDR3: TGCGCCAGCAGCCAGACAGGGCGAGACTATGGCTACACCTTC.